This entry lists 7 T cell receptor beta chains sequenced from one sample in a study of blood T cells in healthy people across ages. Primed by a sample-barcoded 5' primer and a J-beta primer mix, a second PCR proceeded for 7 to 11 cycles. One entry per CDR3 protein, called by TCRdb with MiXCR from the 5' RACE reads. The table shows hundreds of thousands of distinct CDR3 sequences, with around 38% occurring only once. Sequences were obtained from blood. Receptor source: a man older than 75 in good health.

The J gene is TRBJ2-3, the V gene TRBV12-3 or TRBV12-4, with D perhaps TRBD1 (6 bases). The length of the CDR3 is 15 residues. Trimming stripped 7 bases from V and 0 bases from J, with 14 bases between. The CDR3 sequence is CASTSDSPSTDTQYF. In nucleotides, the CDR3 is TGTGCCAGCACCTCGGACAGCCCTAGCACAGATACGCAGTATTTT.

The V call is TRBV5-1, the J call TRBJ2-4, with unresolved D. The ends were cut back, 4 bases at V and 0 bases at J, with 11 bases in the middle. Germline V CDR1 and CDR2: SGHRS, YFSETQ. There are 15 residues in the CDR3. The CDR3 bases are TGCGCCAGCAGCCAAGACGGTCTAGCCAAAAACATTCAGTACTTC. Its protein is CASSQDGLAKNIQYF.

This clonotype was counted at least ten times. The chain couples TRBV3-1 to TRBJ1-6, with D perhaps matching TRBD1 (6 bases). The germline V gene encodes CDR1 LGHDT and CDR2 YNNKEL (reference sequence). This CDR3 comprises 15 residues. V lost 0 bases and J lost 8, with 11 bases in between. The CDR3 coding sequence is TGTGCCAGCAGCCAAGATTGGGCAGGGGATTCACCCCTCCACTTT. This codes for CASSQDWAGDSPLHF. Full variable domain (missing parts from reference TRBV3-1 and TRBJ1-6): DTAVSQTPKYLVTQMGNDKSIKCEQNLGHDTMYWYKQDSKKFLKIMFSYNNKELIINETVPNRFSPKSPDKAHLNLHINSLELGDSAVYFCASSQDWAGDSPLHFGNGTRLTVT.

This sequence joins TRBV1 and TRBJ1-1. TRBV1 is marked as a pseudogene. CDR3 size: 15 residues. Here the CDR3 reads CTSSQVSTGDTEAFF. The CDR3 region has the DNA TGCACCAGCAGCCAAGTGTCGACGGGAGACACTGAAGCTTTCTTT.

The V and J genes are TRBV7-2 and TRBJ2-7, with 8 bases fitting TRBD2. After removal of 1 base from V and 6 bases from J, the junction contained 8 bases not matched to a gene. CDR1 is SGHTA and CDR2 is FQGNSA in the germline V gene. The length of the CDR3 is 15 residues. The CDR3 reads CASSLGGGTRGEQYF. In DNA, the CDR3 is TGTGCCAGCAGCTTAGGCGGGGGGACGAGGGGCGAGCAGTACTTC.

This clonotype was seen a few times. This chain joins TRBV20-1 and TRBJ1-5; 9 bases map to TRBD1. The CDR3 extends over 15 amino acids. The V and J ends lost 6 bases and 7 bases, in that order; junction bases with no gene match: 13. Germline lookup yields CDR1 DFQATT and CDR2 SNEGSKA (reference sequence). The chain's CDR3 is CSARGATGGDQPQHF. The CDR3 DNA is TGCAGTGCCCGAGGGGCGACAGGGGGGGACCAGCCCCAGCATTTT.

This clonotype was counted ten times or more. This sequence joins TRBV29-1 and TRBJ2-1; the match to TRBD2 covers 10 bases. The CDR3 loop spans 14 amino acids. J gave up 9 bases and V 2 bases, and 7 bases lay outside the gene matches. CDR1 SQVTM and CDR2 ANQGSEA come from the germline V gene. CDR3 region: CSVEFLAGVSEQFF. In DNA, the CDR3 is TGCAGCGTTGAATTTCTAGCGGGAGTTTCTGAGCAGTTCTTC.